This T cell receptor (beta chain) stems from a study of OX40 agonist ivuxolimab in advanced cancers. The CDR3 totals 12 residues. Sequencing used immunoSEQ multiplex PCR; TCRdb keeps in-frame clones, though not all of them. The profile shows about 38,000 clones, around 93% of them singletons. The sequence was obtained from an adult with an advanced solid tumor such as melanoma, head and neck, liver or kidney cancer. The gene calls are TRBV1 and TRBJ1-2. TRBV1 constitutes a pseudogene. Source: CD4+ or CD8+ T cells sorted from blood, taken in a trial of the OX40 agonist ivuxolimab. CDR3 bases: TGCACCAGCACCTTGGGCGGGAACGGCTACACCTTC. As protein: CTSTLGGNGYTF.